This is a list of T cell receptor beta chains from one sample in a study of beta chain features in type 1 diabetes. Generated by immunoSEQ multiplex PCR, the TCRdb table keeps only in-frame clones and is missing some. The data contain 200,000 to 250,000 clones, approximately 15% of them singletons. Material for sequencing was naive CD4+ T cells from blood. These receptors were obtained from a young man with type 1 diabetes. The conserved cysteine and the conserved F or W are not part of the CDR3 here. The D gene is left open where the match is weak.

D	V	J	CDR3
.	TRBV18	TRBJ2-7	ASSTREDEQY
.	TRBV19	TRBJ1-5	ASSIGGSNQPQH
TRBD2	TRBV11-2	TRBJ2-1	ASSSAPGLAGLNEQF
.	TRBV4-2	TRBJ1-1	ASSQAEGPYEAF
.	TRBV28	TRBJ2-7	ASSVGGTYEQY
TRBD2	TRBV11-2	TRBJ2-7	ASSLSIGLAGFSYEQY
.	TRBV19	TRBJ1-1	ASSDARGLNTEAF
.	TRBV29-1	TRBJ1-1	SVVVSNTEAF
.	TRBV11-2	TRBJ2-1	ASSRTASSSYNEQF
.	TRBV11-2	TRBJ2-3	ASSLAGGSTDTQY
.	TRBV5-5	TRBJ2-5	ASSLASGRETQY
.	TRBV6-6	TRBJ2-7	ASSSPPTESHEQY
TRBD2	TRBV6-6	TRBJ2-1	ASSYVGLARNEQF
TRBD2	TRBV11-2	TRBJ2-7	ASSLARGDYEQY
TRBD1	TRBV19	TRBJ1-1	ASSIPDRANTEAF
TRBD2	TRBV29-1	TRBJ2-3	SVDGLGGDTQY
.	TRBV29-1	TRBJ2-3	SARGVAERGDTQY
TRBD1	TRBV18	TRBJ1-3	ASSPGTGASGNTIY
TRBD1	TRBV4-1	TRBJ1-1	ASSHPTGTGGYGNTEAF
TRBD2	TRBV4-1	TRBJ2-2	ASSQGLAGMNTGELF
.	TRBV5-1	TRBJ2-3	ASSPTSTDTQY
.	TRBV4-2	TRBJ2-5	ASSQVATGRQETQY
TRBD1	TRBV19	TRBJ1-5	ARRPGQGCQPQH
.	TRBV5-6	TRBJ1-1	ASSSHRSEAF
TRBD2	TRBV19	TRBJ2-1	ASGGGYGNEQF
TRBD2	TRBV4-2	TRBJ2-2	ASSQESGRVTGELF
.	TRBV11-3	TRBJ1-6	ASSLEGLLVSPLH
TRBD1	TRBV9	TRBJ2-5	ASSIQGALQETQY
TRBD2	TRBV30	TRBJ2-3	ASTQTSGRTDTQY
TRBD2	TRBV5-1	TRBJ2-3	ASSSLAGGYGTDTQY
TRBD1	TRBV6-5	TRBJ1-5	ASTPGGEWQPQH
TRBD2	TRBV11-2	TRBJ2-1	ASSPRRGSYNEQF
.	TRBV25-1	TRBJ2-3	ASSDRSAEGTDTQY
TRBD2	TRBV6-5	TRBJ2-1	ASNGAGVGSNEQF
TRBD1	TRBV5-1	TRBJ2-3	ASSRGQGVADTQY
.	TRBV5-1	TRBJ2-2	ASSSLTVNTGELF
.	TRBV7-9	TRBJ1-1	ASSYSGANTEAF
.	TRBV5-1	TRBJ1-3	ASSLSQSGNTIY
.	TRBV10-3	TRBJ2-3	AISSDRAGDTQY
.	TRBV11-3	TRBJ1-2	ASSLQEDQGYT
TRBD1	TRBV7-9	TRBJ1-2	ASSIGDRINYGYT
.	TRBV5-4	TRBJ1-1	ASSLEGGMSTEAF
TRBD1	TRBV11-3	TRBJ2-3	ASSGQGAQSTDTQY
TRBD2	TRBV6-5	TRBJ2-2	ASRAGVRNTGELF